These 24 T cell receptor beta chains came from one sample sequenced in a study of T cell changes during pregnancy in multiple sclerosis (dated by TCRdb to the late 2010s). Library generation was performed with the immunoSEQ multiplex PCR assay. TCRdb re-hosts the immuneACCESS table, in-frame sequences only. Its copies lack some clones; in the studies checked, an unresolved V gene accounts for under half of them, and the cause for the rest is not known. This sample gives 65,000 to 95,000 clones in total; about 88% of them show up just once. The ten biggest clones cover 1.5% to 2% of the sample. The specimen was peripheral blood, collected before pregnancy. The receptors stem from a female donor with multiple sclerosis, enrolled in a pregnancy study.

This clone appeared once. The chain is built from TRBV7-3 and TRBJ2-5, with 11 bases identical to TRBD2. The CDR3 loop spans 15 amino acids. Germline trimming cut 5 bases from V and 5 bases from J; bases unmatched to any gene: 7. Germline CDR1 is SGHTA and CDR2 is FQGTGA. This CDR3 is CASSPVAGGLETQYF. The CDR3 DNA is TGTGCCAGCAGCCCCGTAGCGGGGGGGCTGGAGACCCAGTACTTC.

The chain has TRBV27 and TRBJ2-1; 7 nucleotides line up with TRBD2. Losses at the gene ends were 5 bases for V and 5 bases for J; bases not matched to a gene: 9. The CDR3 is 15 residues long. From germline, CDR1 is MNHEY and CDR2 SMNVEV (reference sequence). The CDR3 region has the DNA TGTGCCAGCAGTAATAGGGGAGGGGCTAACAATGAGCAGTTCTTC. Translating it yields CASSNRGGANNEQFF.

This clone was counted once. The rearrangement joins TRBV13 to TRBJ1-4; TRBD1 matches 9 bases. Germline-derived CDR1 and CDR2 are PRHDT and FYEKMQ (reference sequence). The V segment lost 1 base and the J segment 5 bases; nucleotides outside the gene matches: 5. CDR3 length: 16 residues. CDR3 sequence reads: CASSLVGTGRNEKLFF. The CDR3, as DNA: TGTGCCAGCAGCTTAGTTGGGACAGGGAGGAATGAAAAACTGTTTTTT.

The chain employs TRBV7-8 and TRBJ1-1; D remains unclear. The germline V gene has CDR1 SGHVS and CDR2 FQNEAQ. V lost 1 base and J lost 2, with 5 bases in between. The CDR3 is 13 residues long. The DNA of the CDR3 is TGTGCCAGCAGCTTAGACAGCAACACTGAAGCTTTCTTT. This codes for CASSLDSNTEAFF.

The chain is built from TRBV5-5 and TRBJ1-2; TRBD1 aligns across 10 bases. CDR3 size: 15 residues. Losses at the gene ends were 1 base for V and 4 bases for J; bases not matched to a gene: 4. The germline V gene has CDR1 SGHKS and CDR2 YYEKEE (reference sequence). The CDR3 nucleotides read TGTGCCAGCAGCTTGAAGGGACAGGGGTTCTATGGCTACACCTTC. This codes for CASSLKGQGFYGYTF.

This rearrangement joins TRBV11-2 to TRBJ2-7, with D perhaps TRBD1 (5 bases). CDR1 is SGHAT, CDR2 FQNNGV, per germline. The CDR3 runs to 14 residues. Trimming took 5 bases from V and 6 from J, leaving 17 bases between them. CDR3 sequence reads: CASSHQGRVGEQYF. CDR3 DNA sequence: TGTGCCAGCAGCCACCAGGGCAGGGTCGGCGAGCAGTACTTC.

This clone appeared a few times. The rearrangement uses TRBV7-3 and TRBJ2-1; D is ambiguous. V was shortened by 1 base and J by 6 bases, with 10 bases between the two germline ends. CDR1 is SGHTA and CDR2 is FQGTGA in the germline V gene. The CDR3 has 14 amino acids. CDR3 DNA sequence: TGTGCCAGCAGCTTAAACGGGTATGCCAATGAGCAGTTCTTC. Amino acid sequence: CASSLNGYANEQFF.

The CDR3 sequence is CASSQDREHYGYTF. DNA for the CDR3: TGTGCCAGCAGTCAGGACAGGGAGCACTATGGCTACACCTTC. The rearrangement uses TRBV2 and TRBJ1-2; TRBD1 aligns across 8 bases. This CDR3 contains 14 residues. From germline, CDR1 is SNHLY and CDR2 FYNNEI. J was trimmed by 3 bases and V by 5 bases; bases with no gene match: 5.

The chain employs TRBV28 and TRBJ2-7; D may be TRBD1 (6 bases). The V end lost 6 bases, the J end lost 7 bases, and 22 bases lay between the germline ends. CDR1 is MDHEN and CDR2 is SYDVKM in the germline V gene. The CDR3 is made up of 15 amino acids. The chain's CDR3 is CASSSDRPPFIEQYF. The CDR3 DNA follows: TGTGCCAGCAGCTCCGACAGGCCTCCATTTATTGAGCAGTACTTC.

This clone occurred once. The rearrangement links TRBV6-5 to TRBJ2-1, with 11 nucleotides matching TRBD2. This CDR3 is built from 15 residues. Germline CDR1 is MNHEY and CDR2 is SVGAGI. V lost 5 bases and J lost 6; bases outside the gene matches: 6. The CDR3 sequence: CASSPSSGGINEQFF. CDR3 coding DNA: TGTGCCAGCAGTCCCTCTAGCGGGGGGATCAATGAGCAGTTCTTC.

This chain connects TRBV18 to TRBJ1-5; a possible D gene is TRBD1 (6 bases). CDR1 is KGHSH and CDR2 is LQKENI in the germline V gene. V gave up 3 bases and J gave up 1 base, with 16 bases separating them. The CDR3 extends over 17 amino acids. The DNA of the CDR3 is TGTGCCAGCTCACCGGGGGCGGGGGTTAGGAGCAATCAGCCCCAGCATTTT. It specifies CASSPGAGVRSNQPQHF. Supplemented by reference TRBV18 and TRBJ1-5, the full variable domain reads NAGVMQNPRHLVRRRGQEARLRCSPMKGHSHVYWYRQLPEEGLKFMVYLQKENIIDESGMPKERFSAEFPKEGPSILRIQQVVRGDSAAYFCASSPGAGVRSNQPQHFGDGTRLSIL.

The chain joins TRBV5-1 to TRBJ1-2; 9 bases are a match to TRBD1. This CDR3 comprises 16 residues. The J segment lost 6 bases and the V segment lost 4 bases, leaving 13 bases of the junction unmatched. Germline CDR1 is SGHRS and CDR2 is YFSETQ. This CDR3 is CASSPYRTGGDNGYTF. The CDR3, as DNA: TGCGCCAGCAGCCCCTACCGCACAGGGGGCGACAATGGCTACACCTTC.

The chain uses TRBV7-2 and TRBJ1-1; 7 bases map to TRBD1. The CDR3 is 12 amino acids. Per germline, CDR1 SGHTA and CDR2 FQGNSA. Unmatched junction bases numbered 10, after V lost 6 bases and J lost 12 bases. CDR3 in DNA: TGTGCCAGCAGATCCGACAGGGCGACTACTTTCTTT. Protein sequence: CASRSDRATTFF.

This clone showed up just once. The chain combines TRBV9 with TRBJ2-5; D is perhaps TRBD1 (6 bases). The CDR3 totals 15 residues. V lost 4 bases and J lost 3, with 16 bases in between. Germline V gene data show CDR1 as SGDLS and CDR2 as YYNGEE. The CDR3 sequence is CASSSPPDSEETQYF. CDR3 DNA sequence: TGTGCCAGCAGCTCCCCCCCGGACAGCGAAGAGACCCAGTACTTC.

The chain is built from TRBV30 and TRBJ1-5; D gene unclear. Germline V lookup: CDR1 GTSNPN, CDR2 SVGIG (reference sequence). V gave up 4 bases and J gave up 0 bases, with 10 bases separating them. The CDR3 consists of 14 residues. The CDR3, as DNA: TGTGCCTGGACCGGAGAATCTAGCAATCAGCCCCAGCATTTT. Amino acids: CAWTGESSNQPQHF.

This sequence joins TRBV21-1 and TRBJ2-5; no DNA check was done on the table's D call, TRBD1. TRBV21-1 is assigned pseudogene status. The CDR3 runs 19 residues. CDR3 DNA: TGTGCCAGCAGCAAGACTTACCGGGACAGGGGATGGATGAGGGAGACCCAGTACTTC. Its translation is CASSKTYRDRGWMRETQYF.

The V call is TRBV5-4, the J call TRBJ2-4; D gene ambiguous. The CDR3 totals 12 residues. Germline CDR1 and CDR2: SGHNT and YYREEE (reference sequence). Trimming stripped 0 bases from V and 5 bases from J, with 3 bases between. The CDR3 spells CASSLEQNIQYF. CDR3 DNA sequence: TGTGCCAGCAGCTTGGAGCAAAACATTCAGTACTTC. The full variable domain, its missing parts supplied by reference TRBV5-4 and TRBJ2-4, is ETGVTQSPTHLIKTRGQQVTLRCSSQSGHNTVSWYQQALGQGPQFIFQYYREEENGRGNFPPRFSGLQFPNYSSELNVNALELDDSALYLCASSLEQNIQYFGAGTRLSVL.

With regard to this clone: At the DNA level, this CDR3 is encoded by other sequences in the same sample as well. The rearrangement links TRBV6-6 to TRBJ1-1; maybe TRBD1 (5 bases). Germline CDR1 MNHNY, CDR2 SVGAGI (reference sequence). V gave up 5 bases and J gave up 1 base, with 8 bases separating them. The CDR3 length is 13 residues. CDR3 sequence (DNA): TGTGCCAGCAGTAGGCAGGGGAACACTGAAGCTTTCTTT. This sequence encodes CASSRQGNTEAFF.

The chain recombines TRBV5-4 with TRBJ1-1; no clear D. CDR1 and CDR2 (germline): SGHNT, YYREEE (reference sequence). Trimming left V 4 bases short and J 1 base short, with 14 bases between. CDR3 length: 15 residues. CDR3 DNA sequence: TGTGCCAGCAGCGACGGGATGGTCAAGAACACTGAAGCTTTCTTT. This encodes CASSDGMVKNTEAFF.

The CDR3: CASSFRGLGYGYTF. For the CDR3, the DNA is TGTGCCAGCAGCTTCAGGGGGCTAGGCTATGGCTACACCTTC. This sequence joins TRBV13 and TRBJ1-2, with TRBD1 matching 8 bases. V shed 3 bases and J 4 bases; nucleotides not matched to a gene: 4. The CDR3 is made up of 14 amino acids. Germline lookup yields CDR1 PRHDT and CDR2 FYEKMQ (reference sequence).

V gene TRBV30 combines with J gene TRBJ2-7; 7 bases are shared with TRBD1. CDR1 and CDR2 (germline): GTSNPN, SVGIG (reference sequence). This CDR3 contains 14 residues. Losses at the gene ends were 1 base for V and 3 bases for J; bases not matched to a gene: 6. The CDR3 DNA follows: TGTGCCTGGAGTGGATACAGGGGTGACTACGAGCAGTACTTC. Its translation: CAWSGYRGDYEQYF.

The rearrangement joins TRBV11-2 to TRBJ2-5; 9 bases map to TRBD1. The V gene end was trimmed by 1 base and the J gene end by 2 bases; junction bases not matched to a gene: 8. The CDR3 is 17 residues long. Germline CDR1 and CDR2: SGHAT and FQNNGV. The CDR3 is CASSLGGAGTGQETQYF. The CDR3 nucleotides are TGTGCCAGCAGCTTAGGGGGCGCCGGGACAGGGCAAGAGACCCAGTACTTC.

The chain couples TRBV4-1 to TRBJ2-2; a weak D match, TRBD2 (5 bases). Germline CDR1 MGHRA, CDR2 YSYEKL. Trimming removed 0 bases at V and 6 bases at J, with 5 bases between. The CDR3 has 13 amino acids. DNA of the CDR3: TGCGCCAGCAGCCAAGAGAGGGCCGGGGAGCTGTTTTTT. This gives the protein CASSQERAGELFF.

The rearrangement joins TRBV6-1 to TRBJ1-5; D gene unclear. Trimming pared 3 bases from V and 2 bases from J, leaving 5 bases between. Germline-derived CDR1 and CDR2 are MNHNS and SASEGT. The length of the CDR3 is 13 residues. The CDR3 sequence is CASSELGNQPQHF. DNA of the CDR3: TGTGCCAGCAGTGAGCTAGGCAATCAGCCCCAGCATTTT.